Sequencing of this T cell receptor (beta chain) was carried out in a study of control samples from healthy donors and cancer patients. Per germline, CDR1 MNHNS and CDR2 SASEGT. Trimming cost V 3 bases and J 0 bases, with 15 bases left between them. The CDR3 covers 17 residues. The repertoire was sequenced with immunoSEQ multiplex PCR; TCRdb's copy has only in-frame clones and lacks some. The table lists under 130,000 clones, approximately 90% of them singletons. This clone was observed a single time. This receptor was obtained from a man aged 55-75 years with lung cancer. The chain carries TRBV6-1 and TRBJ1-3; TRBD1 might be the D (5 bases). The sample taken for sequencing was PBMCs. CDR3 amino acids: CASSDRDGPFSGNTIYF. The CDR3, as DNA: TGTGCCAGCAGTGATAGGGACGGACCCTTCTCTGGAAACACCATATATTTT.